These 14 T cell receptor beta chains share one sample of origin, sequenced in a study of neurological immune-mediated disorders. MiXCR, run by TCRdb on the 5' RACE reads, gives a single entry per CDR3 protein. The sample holds 50,000 or so distinct CDR3 sequences, around 13% seen once. Documented time point: longitudinal time-point 2. Material for sequencing was PBMCs. These receptors were collected from a male donor with HTLV-1-associated myelopathy (HAM/TSP).

The chain recombines TRBV13 with TRBJ2-2, with D perhaps matching TRBD2 (6 bases). This CDR3 has 12 residues. Deletions cut 8 bases from V and 8 bases from J, with 12 bases between. Looked up from germline, CDR1 is PRHDT and CDR2 is FYEKMQ (reference sequence). Written as DNA, the CDR3 is TGTGCCAGCGGACTACAAACGGGGGAGCTGTTTTTT. Encoded protein: CASGLQTGELFF.

This clonotype was observed at least ten times. V gene TRBV14 combines with J gene TRBJ1-6; D uncertain. The CDR3 has 13 residues. V lost 1 base and J lost 9, with 7 bases in between. In germline, CDR1 is SGHDN, CDR2 FVKESK. The CDR3 here is CASSQAPGSPLHF. In nucleotides, the CDR3 is TGTGCCAGCAGCCAAGCCCCGGGTTCACCCCTCCACTTT.

The sample holds a few counts of this clonotype. This sequence joins TRBV14 and TRBJ1-1, with TRBD1 as a possible D gene (5 bases). CDR3 length equals 14 residues. CDR1 and CDR2 from the germline V gene are SGHDN and FVKESK. The V end lost 0 bases, the J end lost 3 bases, and 8 bases lay between the germline ends. The DNA for the CDR3 is TGTGCCAGCAGCCAAGATCTAGGGGACACTGAAGCTTTCTTT. Amino acid sequence: CASSQDLGDTEAFF.

There are many counts of this clonotype. V usage is TRBV5-1 and J usage is TRBJ2-7; a weak D match, TRBD1 (5 bases). Trimming left V 0 bases short and J 2 bases short, with 9 bases between. This CDR3 spans 14 amino acids. Germline V lookup: CDR1 SGHRS, CDR2 YFSETQ. The CDR3 region has the DNA TGCGCCAGCAGCTTGGCAGGGTCGGCCTACGAGCAGTACTTC. Translation gives CASSLAGSAYEQYF.

This clonotype was found many times. V is TRBV10-2 and J is TRBJ1-6; TRBD1 is a possible D gene (6 bases). Germline-derived CDR1 and CDR2 are WSHSY and SAAADI. The CDR3 runs 14 residues. V was clipped by 11 bases and J by 7 bases, with 18 bases between them. The CDR3 spells CAATGAGENSPLHF. CDR3 in DNA: TGCGCCGCTACGGGGGCCGGCGAAAATTCACCCCTCCACTTT.

This clonotype was seen ten or more times. The V gene is TRBV5-1, the J gene TRBJ2-6; no reliable D call. The V end lost 0 bases, the J end lost 0 bases, and 7 bases lay between the germline ends. Germline CDR1 and CDR2: SGHRS and YFSETQ. The CDR3 has 16 residues. The CDR3 nucleotides are TGCGCCAGCAGCTTGGAACAGATCTCTGGGGCCAACGTCCTGACTTTC. Protein product: CASSLEQISGANVLTF. The whole variable domain, filled in from reference TRBV5-1 and TRBJ2-6, reads KAGVTQTPRYLIKTRGQQVTLSCSPISGHRSVSWYQQTPGQGLQFLFEYFSETQRNKGNFPGRFSGRQFSNSRSEMNVSTLELGDSALYLCASSLEQISGANVLTFGAGSRLTVL.

This clonotype occurred many times. J is TRBJ2-7 and V is TRBV20-1, with D perhaps TRBD1 (6 bases). Deletions cut 0 bases from V and 11 bases from J, with 8 bases between. The germline V gene has CDR1 DFQATT and CDR2 SNEGSKA (reference sequence). The CDR3 covers 10 residues. The CDR3 region is CSAREDSKYF. The CDR3 DNA follows: TGCAGTGCTAGAGAGGACAGCAAGTACTTC.

As to this clonotype: Being one base from a much bigger clone, this may be a read error. The chain combines TRBV28 with TRBJ1-1; D is perhaps TRBD1 (5 bases). Germline-derived CDR1 and CDR2 are MDHEN and SYDVKM. This CDR3 region has 14 residues. V lost 8 bases, J lost 6 bases, and 19 bases lay in between. The CDR3 DNA sequence: TGTGCCAGCGGGTCCAGACAGAGCCCCCCTGAAGCTTTCTTT. Amino acid sequence: CASGSRQSPPEAFF.

This clonotype was detected once. The chain couples TRBV5-1 to TRBJ2-3; tentatively, D is TRBD2 (6 bases). Germline CDR1 reads SGHRS; CDR2 reads YFSETQ. Deletions cut 4 bases from V and 3 bases from J, with 12 bases between. The CDR3 spans 14 residues. CDR3 nucleotide sequence: TGCGCCAGCAGCCCTTACGGACTAACAGATACGCAGTATTTT. Translation gives CASSPYGLTDTQYF.

This clonotype occurred many times. The V gene is TRBV9, the J gene TRBJ2-7, with D unresolved. This CDR3 has 14 residues. V was clipped by 7 bases and J by 3 bases, with 17 bases between them. Per germline, CDR1 SGDLS and CDR2 YYNGEE. CDR3 in DNA: TGTGCCAGCGCCCTTGGAAGGGCTAGCTACGAGCAGTACTTC. Its translation: CASALGRASYEQYF.

This clonotype has at least ten counts. This chain uses TRBV27 with TRBJ1-6; D is unclear. The germline V gene encodes CDR1 MNHEY and CDR2 SMNVEV (reference sequence). This CDR3 contains 14 residues. V was shortened by 6 bases and J by 5 bases, with 11 bases between the two germline ends. The CDR3 DNA reads TGTGCCAGCAGCCTGCTGGACGATAATTCACCCCTCCACTTT. Its protein product is CASSLLDDNSPLHF.

This clonotype was recorded at least ten times. The V call is TRBV7-8, the J call TRBJ2-3; 10 bases match TRBD1. V lost 5 bases and J lost 7; bases outside the gene matches: 3. This CDR3 is 13 amino acids long. CDR1 and CDR2 (germline): SGHVS, FQNEAQ. Written as DNA, the CDR3 is TGTGCCAGCAGCAGGGACAGGGGAAATACGCAGTATTTT. As protein: CASSRDRGNTQYF.

The sample holds many counts of this clonotype. This chain links TRBV14 with TRBJ2-5; D gene uncertain. The V end lost 3 bases, the J end lost 2 bases, and 4 bases lay between the germline ends. The germline V gene encodes CDR1 SGHDN and CDR2 FVKESK. The CDR3 extends over 12 amino acids. In DNA, the CDR3 is TGTGCCAGCAGCCATAAACAAGAGACCCAGTACTTC. Its protein is CASSHKQETQYF.

This clonotype was detected ten times or more. This chain links TRBV5-1 with TRBJ2-1; TRBD2 aligns across 7 bases. There are 15 residues in the CDR3. CDR1 and CDR2 (germline): SGHRS, YFSETQ. The V and J ends lost 1 base and 7 bases, in that order; junction bases with no gene match: 8. The CDR3 spells CASSLTGGSGNEQFF. Here the CDR3 DNA reads TGCGCCAGCAGCTTGACGGGGGGATCGGGTAATGAGCAGTTCTTC.